The clone carrying this T cell receptor beta chain came up many times. Amplified TCR beta CDR3 regions were obtained using RNA transcripts as template. The first-round RT-PCR employed HTBI primers together with the Qiagen OneStep RT-PCR kit. A multiplex PCR was then performed as the second round. TCRdb reprocessed the multiplex PCR reads with MiXCR, giving one entry per CDR3 protein. The sample yields under 200,000 distinct CDR3 sequences, 37% seen once. The record originates from a study of Graves' ophthalmopathy and Graves' hyperthyroidism. Diagnosis relied on clinical symptoms, serum thyroxine, TRAb, thyroid ultrasound and orbital computed tomography. The PBMC fraction was derived from 9.5 to 10 ml of fresh peripheral blood. Sequencing was carried out using peripheral blood. The receptor was isolated from a woman aged 40 to 49 with Graves' ophthalmopathy.

The CDR3 here is CASGGYRNTEAFF. The DNA of the CDR3 is TGTGCCAGCGGGGGTTACCGAAACACTGAAGCTTTCTTT. V gene TRBV14 combines with J gene TRBJ1-1, with D possibly TRBD1 on 5 matching bases. Germline CDR1 is SGHDN and CDR2 is FVKESK. CDR3 length equals 13 residues. The V and J ends lost 8 bases and 2 bases respectively, with 12 bases between them.